The rows below give T cell receptor beta chains drawn from one sample of a study of blood T cell repertoires in COVID-19. TCRdb's copy holds only in-frame clones and misses some; the assay was immunoSEQ multiplex PCR. In the table there are hundreds of thousands of clones, 83% of which are singletons. The sequenced sample consisted of peripheral blood. Receptor source: a woman between 50 and 59 years old who had recovered from COVID-19. The CDR3 runs from the conserved cysteine through the conserved F or W. The order of the fields is clone size, V gene, J gene, D gene, CDR3 protein, CDR3 DNA. D genes are given only for firm matches. Rows may omit the clone size; those that give it use once, few, many or a size class.

-	TRBV9	TRBJ1-6	-	CASTKGVSSYNSPLHF	TGTGCCAGCACTAAAGGAGTTAGCTCCTATAATTCACCCCTCCACTTT
once	TRBV27	TRBJ2-2	-	CASSLSSLLVAGELFF	TGTGCCAGCAGTTTATCGAGTCTCCTGGTAGCCGGGGAGCTGTTTTTT
-	TRBV14	TRBJ1-6	-	CASSQDRGGLLSPLHF	TGTGCCAGCAGCCAAGATCGAGGGGGTCTTCTATCACCCCTCCACTTT
-	TRBV6-1	TRBJ2-1	-	CASSEGSRSGPTGEQFF	TGTGCCAGCAGTGAAGGGTCTCGAAGCGGGCCGACAGGGGAGCAGTTCTTC
-	TRBV11-3	TRBJ2-1	TRBD1	CASSQQGDNNEQFF	TGTGCCAGCAGCCAACAGGGGGACAACAATGAGCAGTTCTTC
-	TRBV14	TRBJ2-6	TRBD1	CASNRQGGAGANVLTF	TGTGCCAGCAATCGACAGGGGGGTGCTGGGGCCAACGTCCTGACTTTC
-	TRBV13	TRBJ1-2	TRBD1	CASSSGQGRKSYGYTF	TGTGCCAGCAGCTCGGGACAGGGGCGCAAGAGCTATGGCTACACCTTC
-	TRBV11-2	TRBJ2-2	-	CASSPTSGLHANTGELFF	TGTGCCAGCAGCCCCACGTCCGGACTGCACGCGAACACCGGGGAGCTGTTTTTT
once	TRBV27	TRBJ1-1	TRBD1	CASNFDRGGTEAFF	TGTGCCAGCAACTTCGACAGGGGAGGCACTGAAGCTTTCTTT
-	TRBV4-1	TRBJ2-7	-	CASSQAVLTISYEQYF	TGCGCCAGCAGCCAAGCGGTCCTCACCATCTCCTACGAGCAGTACTTC
-	TRBV30	TRBJ1-2	TRBD1	CAWRGGTGLTGYTF	TGTGCCTGGAGGGGCGGGACAGGTTTAACGGGCTACACCTTC
few	TRBV24-1	TRBJ2-2	-	CATSDPVGQGSAGELFF	TGTGCCACCAGTGATCCAGTCGGACAAGGGTCGGCCGGGGAGCTGTTTTTT
few	TRBV6-2/TRBV6-3	TRBJ1-2	-	CASSYGPRFGYTF	TGTGCCAGCAGTTACGGGCCCCGATTTGGCTACACCTTC
-	TRBV13	TRBJ2-3	TRBD1	CASRLGQDTDTQYF	TGTGCCAGCAGGCTGGGACAGGATACAGATACGCAGTATTTT
-	TRBV4-2	TRBJ2-3	TRBD2	CASSQVVGGVTDTQYF	TGTGCCAGCAGCCAAGTAGTTGGGGGGGTCACAGATACGCAGTATTTT
-	TRBV18	TRBJ1-1	-	CASSPTGFEGDTEAFF	TGTGCCAGCTCACCAACAGGGTTCGAGGGAGACACTGAAGCTTTCTTT
-	TRBV5-4	TRBJ1-2	TRBD1	CASSMTGGDGYTF	TGTGCCAGCAGCATGACAGGGGGCGATGGCTACACCTTC
once	TRBV23-1	TRBJ2-1	-	CASSQSGGEVPPYNEQFF	TGCGCCAGCAGTCAATCTGGCGGGGAAGTACCGCCTTACAATGAGCAGTTCTTC